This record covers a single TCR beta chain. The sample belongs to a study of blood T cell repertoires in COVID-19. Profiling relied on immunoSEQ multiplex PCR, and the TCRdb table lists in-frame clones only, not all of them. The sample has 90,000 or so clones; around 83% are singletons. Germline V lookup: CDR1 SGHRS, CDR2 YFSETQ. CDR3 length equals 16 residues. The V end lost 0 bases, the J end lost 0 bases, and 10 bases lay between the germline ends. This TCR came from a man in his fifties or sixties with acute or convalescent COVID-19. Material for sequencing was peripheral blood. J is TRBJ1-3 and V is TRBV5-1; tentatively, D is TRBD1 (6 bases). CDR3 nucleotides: TGCGCCAGCAGCTTGGCAGGGGAATCCTCTGGAAACACCATATATTTT. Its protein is CASSLAGESSGNTIYF. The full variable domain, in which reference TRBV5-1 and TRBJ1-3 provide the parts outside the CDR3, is KAGVTQTPRYLIKTRGQQVTLSCSPISGHRSVSWYQQTPGQGLQFLFEYFSETQRNKGNFPGRFSGRQFSNSRSEMNVSTLELGDSALYLCASSLAGESSGNTIYFGEGSWLTVV.